The 30 T cell receptor beta chains listed next were all sequenced from one sample in a study of T cell changes during pregnancy in multiple sclerosis. Measured with immunoSEQ multiplex PCR; TCRdb has only the in-frame clones, and not every one. The table has under 80,000 clones, almost 95% seen once; the top ten hold approximately 2.4%. Here the sequenced sample was peripheral blood, taken before pregnancy. The receptors here all came from a female donor with multiple sclerosis, enrolled in a pregnancy study.

The chain combines TRBV29-1 with TRBJ2-6, with 10 bases that match TRBD1. This CDR3 region has 16 residues. The germline gives CDR1 SQVTM, CDR2 ANQGSEA. The trim removed 4 bases at V and 4 bases at J, leaving 7 bases unmatched. The CDR3, as DNA: TGCAGCGTTGCCGGACAGGGGGGAACCGGGGCCAACGTCCTGACTTTC. Amino acids: CSVAGQGGTGANVLTF.

This chain uses TRBV4-3 with TRBJ1-2; possible D gene TRBD1, 6 bases. V lost 4 bases, J lost 0 bases, and 12 bases lay in between. The CDR3 is made up of 15 amino acids. CDR1 LGHNA and CDR2 YSLEER come from the germline V gene. The CDR3 protein is CASSPGTGTNYGYTF. The CDR3 DNA reads TGCGCCAGCAGCCCCGGAACAGGGACTAACTATGGCTACACCTTC.

In its sample, this clone was seen once. The V call is TRBV7-2, the J call TRBJ2-7; 12 positions agree with TRBD2. The germline CDR1 and CDR2 sequences are SGHTA and FQGNSA. J was trimmed by 6 bases and V by 2 bases; bases with no gene match: 2. CDR3 size: 14 residues. DNA of the CDR3: TGTGCCAGCAGCTTAACTAGCGGGAGGAGCGAGCAGTACTTC. Amino acids: CASSLTSGRSEQYF.

This chain connects TRBV9 to TRBJ2-5; maybe TRBD2 (7 bases). CDR1 is SGDLS and CDR2 is YYNGEE in the germline V gene. Trimming cost V 0 bases and J 5 bases, with 26 bases left between them. The CDR3 sequence is 19 residues long. The CDR3 spells CASSVEGGETEKPRETQYF. CDR3 DNA: TGTGCCAGCAGCGTAGAGGGGGGGGAGACAGAAAAACCTCGGGAGACCCAGTACTTC. The full variable domain, in which reference TRBV9 and TRBJ2-5 provide the parts outside the CDR3, is DSGVTQTPKHLITATGQRVTLRCSPRSGDLSVYWYQQSLDQGLQFLIQYYNGEERAKGNILERFSAQQFPDLHSELNLSSLELGDSALYFCASSVEGGETEKPRETQYFGPGTRLLVL.

V usage is TRBV25-1 and J usage is TRBJ2-3; 8 bases are a match to TRBD2. J lost 2 bases, V lost 3 bases, and 4 bases had no gene match. CDR1 is MGHDK and CDR2 is SYGVNS in the germline V gene. CDR3 size: 15 residues. The CDR3, as DNA: TGTGCCAGCAGTGACGGGGGGGGCTACACAGATACGCAGTATTTT. Residues: CASSDGGGYTDTQYF.

This chain uses TRBV27 with TRBJ2-7; D may be TRBD1 (5 bases). V dropped 4 bases and J dropped 0 bases, with 13 bases sitting between them. The CDR3 is 15 amino acids. Per the germline V gene, CDR1 is MNHEY and CDR2 is SMNVEV (reference sequence). The CDR3 spells CASSYWADSSYEQYF. The DNA of the CDR3 is TGTGCCAGCAGTTACTGGGCCGACAGCTCCTACGAGCAGTACTTC.

About this clone: A read error may account for a junction end that differs from germline. The rearrangement links TRBV14 to TRBJ1-4; D is perhaps TRBD1 (5 bases). The CDR3 length is 13 residues. The germline gives CDR1 SGHDN, CDR2 FVKESK. For the CDR3, the DNA is TGTGCCAGCAGCCAAGTCCCGACAGCCCTCCCCCCCTTT. This gives the protein CASSQVPTALPPF.

CDR3 residues: CASSPSGSNQPQHF. Written as DNA, the CDR3 is TGTGCCAGCAGTCCCTCGGGTAGCAATCAGCCCCAGCATTTT. This sequence joins TRBV28 and TRBJ1-5; D gene ambiguous. This CDR3 has 14 residues. V was trimmed by 5 bases and J by 0 bases, leaving 8 bases between them. The germline V gene has CDR1 MDHEN and CDR2 SYDVKM.

About this clone itself: An end of the junction does not agree with germline; a read error may underlie this. This chain joins TRBV7-7 and TRBJ1-1; 9 nucleotides align to TRBD1. Germline V gene sequence: CDR1 SSHAT, CDR2 FNYEAQ (reference sequence). This CDR3 contains 13 residues. CDR3 DNA sequence: TGTGCTAGCAGCCTCAGACAGGGGGATGAAGCTTTCTTT. Protein product: CASSLRQGDEAFF.

The chain recombines TRBV27 with TRBJ2-3; D remains unclear. V was trimmed by 6 bases and J by 7 bases, leaving 17 bases between them. Germline loops: CDR1 MNHEY, CDR2 SMNVEV (reference sequence). The CDR3 totals 14 residues. In DNA form, the CDR3 reads TGTGCCAGCAGCCTAAGAGCCTACCCACATACGCAGTATTTT. Its protein product is CASSLRAYPHTQYF.

The chain joins TRBV11-1 to TRBJ2-2; D is unresolved. With 1 base removed from V and 4 bases from J, the gap between germline ends came to 4 bases. Germline V gene sequence: CDR1 SGHAT, CDR2 FQDESV (reference sequence). This CDR3 region has 13 residues. CDR3 in DNA: TGTGCCAGCAGCTTAGGGCTCACCGGGGAGCTGTTTTTT. It specifies CASSLGLTGELFF.

Here the CDR3 DNA reads TGTGCCAGCAGTTTATTGACTAGCGGGAGGTCCGGCGAGCAGTACTTC. Its protein is CASSLLTSGRSGEQYF. V usage is TRBV7-9 and J usage is TRBJ2-7; 13 positions match TRBD2. The CDR3 has 16 amino acids. Germline CDR1 SEHNR, CDR2 FQNEAQ (reference sequence). The junction had 11 bases not matched to a gene; V was cut back by 6 bases and J by 6 bases.

The CDR3 reads CASSYTVSGSGETQYF. The DNA of the CDR3 is TGTGCCAGCAGTTACACGGTTAGCGGGAGTGGAGAGACCCAGTACTTC. This chain joins TRBV6-5 and TRBJ2-5; 9 positions match TRBD2. The CDR3 has 16 residues. The germline gives CDR1 MNHEY, CDR2 SVGAGI. V lost 2 bases and J lost 4; bases outside the gene matches: 8.

This chain connects TRBV2 to TRBJ1-2, with D unclear. The CDR3 spans 13 residues. V lost 7 bases to trimming and J lost 1 base, with 10 bases between them. The germline V gene has CDR1 SNHLY and CDR2 FYNNEI. The CDR3 sequence: CASTNGDNYGYTF. The CDR3 bases are TGTGCCAGCACAAACGGAGATAACTATGGCTACACCTTC.

This clone was observed a single time. One junction end disagrees with the germline gene, perhaps due to a read error. The chain employs TRBV5-1 and TRBJ1-1; 10 nucleotides match TRBD1. Germline values: CDR1 SGHRS, CDR2 YFSETQ. The CDR3 length is 16 residues. CDR3: CASSRGQGGPNTETFF. CDR3 coding DNA: TGCGCCAGCAGCCGCGGACAGGGGGGGCCCAACACTGAAACTTTCTTT.

The V gene is TRBV7-2, the J gene TRBJ1-3, with 7 bases matching TRBD1. The germline gives CDR1 SGHTA, CDR2 FQGNSA. J gave up 3 bases and V 3 bases, and 5 bases lay outside the gene matches. This CDR3 region has 15 residues. The CDR3 DNA reads TGTGCCAGCAGCTTGAGACAGGGCTTTGGAAACACCATATATTTT. Amino acids: CASSLRQGFGNTIYF. The full variable domain, its missing parts supplied by reference TRBV7-2 and TRBJ1-3, is GAGVSQSPSNKVTEKGKDVELRCDPISGHTALYWYRQSLGQGLEFLIYFQGNSAPDKSGLPSDRFSAERTGGSVSTLTIQRTQQEDSAVYLCASSLRQGFGNTIYFGEGSWLTVV.

The V call is TRBV7-8, the J call TRBJ2-3, with D possibly matching TRBD2 (6 bases). Germline values: CDR1 SGHVS, CDR2 FQNEAQ. The CDR3 covers 15 residues. V was cut by 1 base and J by 0 bases, with 8 bases left in between. The CDR3 DNA is TGTGCCAGCAGCTTAGGGAGGGATAGCACAGATACGCAGTATTTT. As protein: CASSLGRDSTDTQYF.

With regard to this clone: The junction departs from the called germline gene at one end, perhaps through a read error. The chain recombines TRBV6-5 with TRBJ2-7; 8 bases are a match to TRBD2. Germline assignment: CDR1 MNHEY and CDR2 SVGAGI. The CDR3 has 15 amino acids. For the CDR3, the DNA is TGTGCCGGCAGTTACTCAAGCGGGAGTTCTTACGAGCAGTACTTC. It codes for CAGSYSSGSSYEQYF.

The chain uses TRBV4-2 and TRBJ1-1; tentatively, D is TRBD1 (6 bases). This CDR3 contains 16 residues. Germline V CDR1 and CDR2: LGHNA, YNFKEQ. The V gene lost 0 bases and the J gene lost 1 base, with 12 bases spanning the gap. CDR3: CASSQERGGSNTEAFF. The DNA of the CDR3 is TGTGCCAGCAGCCAAGAAAGAGGGGGATCGAACACTGAAGCTTTCTTT.

This chain uses TRBV27 with TRBJ2-7; TRBD2 might be the D (5 bases). Trimming removed 6 bases at V and 5 bases at J, with 14 bases between. The germline V gene has CDR1 MNHEY and CDR2 SMNVEV (reference sequence). The CDR3 spans 13 residues. CDR3 DNA sequence: TGTGCCAGCAGCCGAACTAGAATCGACGAGCAGTACTTC. This encodes CASSRTRIDEQYF.

V gene TRBV27 combines with J gene TRBJ2-7; D remains ambiguous. The CDR3 is 14 residues long. Germline-derived CDR1 and CDR2 are MNHEY and SMNVEV (reference sequence). V lost 3 bases to trimming and J lost 2 bases, with 11 bases between them. CDR3 bases: TGTGCCAGCAGTTTTACGGGTACCACCTACGAGCAGTACTTC. Amino acids: CASSFTGTTYEQYF.

The J gene is TRBJ1-5, the V gene TRBV11-2, with D possibly being TRBD1 (5 bases). The CDR3 length is 14 residues. Germline V gene lookup returns CDR1 SGHAT and CDR2 FQNNGV. The ends were cut back, 1 base at V and 3 bases at J, with 7 bases in the middle. The CDR3 DNA is TGTGCCAGCAGCTTAGGGGGGGTCAATCAGCCCCAGCATTTT. Translated: CASSLGGVNQPQHF.

This CDR3 reads CASKTGTSGTGEQFF. The CDR3, as DNA: TGTGCCAGTAAGACCGGGACTAGCGGGACAGGTGAGCAGTTCTTC. The gene calls are TRBV19 and TRBJ2-1, with TRBD2 matching 13 bases. This CDR3 has 15 residues. Germline trimming cut 7 bases from V and 9 bases from J; bases unmatched to any gene: 9. From germline, CDR1 is LNHDA and CDR2 SQIVND (reference sequence).

The CDR3 protein is CASSFPLAGDETQYF. The CDR3 coding sequence is TGTGCCAGCAGCTTTCCGCTAGCGGGAGACGAGACCCAGTACTTC. This sequence joins TRBV11-3 and TRBJ2-5, with TRBD2 matching over 10 bases. V trimming: 3 bases; J trimming: 5 bases; junction bases outside the gene matches: 6. Germline V gene sequence: CDR1 SGHNT, CDR2 YENEEA. This CDR3 is 15 amino acids long.

V gene TRBV28 combines with J gene TRBJ2-5; weak D call: TRBD2 (6 bases). The CDR3 length is 16 residues. Germline values: CDR1 MDHEN, CDR2 SYDVKM. V gave up 3 bases and J gave up 0 bases, with 14 bases separating them. The CDR3 DNA reads TGTGCCAGCAGTTTGGGGGACTTATTCAACCAAGAGACCCAGTACTTC. This translates into CASSLGDLFNQETQYF.

The V gene is TRBV4-2, the J gene TRBJ2-4, with 12 bases lining up with TRBD2. Germline values: CDR1 LGHNA, CDR2 YNFKEQ. The CDR3 is 16 amino acids. V was clipped by 4 bases and J by 7 bases; unmatched bases: 8. This CDR3 reads CASSPRLAGEVNIQYF. CDR3 nucleotides: TGTGCCAGCAGCCCTCGACTAGCGGGAGAGGTGAACATTCAGTACTTC.

The gene calls are TRBV6-6 and TRBJ2-2; no definite D call. The V and J ends lost 1 base and 0 bases respectively, with 6 bases between them. In germline, CDR1 is MNHNY, CDR2 SVGAGI (reference sequence). The CDR3 spans 15 residues. The CDR3, as DNA: TGTGCCAGCAGTTACTGGCGGACGAACACCGGGGAGCTGTTTTTT. This encodes CASSYWRTNTGELFF.

This chain joins TRBV29-1 and TRBJ2-7, with a tentative D call TRBD1 (6 bases). CDR1 is SQVTM, CDR2 ANQGSEA, per germline. Trimming cost V 2 bases and J 2 bases, with 10 bases left between them. The CDR3 has 13 residues. CDR3 DNA: TGCAGCGTTGAAAAGGGGGTGCCCTACGAGCAGTACTTC. Residues: CSVEKGVPYEQYF.

V usage is TRBV27 and J usage is TRBJ2-1; 7 bases map to TRBD1. J was trimmed by 7 bases and V by 10 bases; bases with no gene match: 7. The CDR3 is 12 amino acids. Germline V gene sequence: CDR1 MNHEY, CDR2 SMNVEV (reference sequence). The CDR3 bases are TGTGCCATCGGAGACAGGGCTAATGAGCAGTTCTTC. Translation: CAIGDRANEQFF.

The J gene is TRBJ2-2, the V gene TRBV6-5, with D possibly TRBD2 on 5 matching bases. This CDR3 region has 15 residues. The ends were cut back, 2 bases at V and 1 base at J, with 8 bases in the middle. CDR1 MNHEY and CDR2 SVGAGI come from the germline V gene. This CDR3 is CASSYHGRNTGELFF. CDR3 bases: TGTGCCAGCAGTTACCATGGGAGGAACACCGGGGAGCTGTTTTTT.